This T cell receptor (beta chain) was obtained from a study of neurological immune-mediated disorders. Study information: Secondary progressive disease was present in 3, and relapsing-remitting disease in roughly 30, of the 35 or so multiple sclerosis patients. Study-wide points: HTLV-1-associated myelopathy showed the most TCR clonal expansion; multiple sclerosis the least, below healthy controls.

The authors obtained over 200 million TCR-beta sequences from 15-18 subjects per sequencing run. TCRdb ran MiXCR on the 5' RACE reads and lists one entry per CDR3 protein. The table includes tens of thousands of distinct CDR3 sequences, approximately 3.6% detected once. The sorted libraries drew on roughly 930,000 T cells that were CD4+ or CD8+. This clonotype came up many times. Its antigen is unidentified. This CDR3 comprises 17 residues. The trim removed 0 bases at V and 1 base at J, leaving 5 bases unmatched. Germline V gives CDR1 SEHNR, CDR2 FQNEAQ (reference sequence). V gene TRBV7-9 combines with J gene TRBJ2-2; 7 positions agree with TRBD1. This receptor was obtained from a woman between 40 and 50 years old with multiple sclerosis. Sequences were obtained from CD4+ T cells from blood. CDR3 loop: CASSLALRTGNTGELFF. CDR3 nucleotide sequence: TGTGCCAGCAGCTTAGCGCTTCGGACAGGGAACACCGGGGAGCTGTTTTTT. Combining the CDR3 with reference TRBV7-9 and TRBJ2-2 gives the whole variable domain DTGVSQNPRHKITKRGQNVTFRCDPISEHNRLYWYRQTLGQGPEFLTYFQNEAQLEKSRLLSDRFSAERPKGSFSTLEIQRTEQGDSAMYLCASSLALRTGNTGELFFGEGSRLTVL.